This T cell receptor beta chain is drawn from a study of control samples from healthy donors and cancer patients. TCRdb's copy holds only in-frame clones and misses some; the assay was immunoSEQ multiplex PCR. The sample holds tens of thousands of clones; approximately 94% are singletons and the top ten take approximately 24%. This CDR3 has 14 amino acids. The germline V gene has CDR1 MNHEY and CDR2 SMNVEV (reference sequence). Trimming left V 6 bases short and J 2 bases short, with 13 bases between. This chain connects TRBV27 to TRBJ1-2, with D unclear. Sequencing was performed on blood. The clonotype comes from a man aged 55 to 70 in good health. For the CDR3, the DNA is TGTGCCAGCAGCCGTGACGGACTGAACTATGGCTACACCTTC. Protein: CASSRDGLNYGYTF.